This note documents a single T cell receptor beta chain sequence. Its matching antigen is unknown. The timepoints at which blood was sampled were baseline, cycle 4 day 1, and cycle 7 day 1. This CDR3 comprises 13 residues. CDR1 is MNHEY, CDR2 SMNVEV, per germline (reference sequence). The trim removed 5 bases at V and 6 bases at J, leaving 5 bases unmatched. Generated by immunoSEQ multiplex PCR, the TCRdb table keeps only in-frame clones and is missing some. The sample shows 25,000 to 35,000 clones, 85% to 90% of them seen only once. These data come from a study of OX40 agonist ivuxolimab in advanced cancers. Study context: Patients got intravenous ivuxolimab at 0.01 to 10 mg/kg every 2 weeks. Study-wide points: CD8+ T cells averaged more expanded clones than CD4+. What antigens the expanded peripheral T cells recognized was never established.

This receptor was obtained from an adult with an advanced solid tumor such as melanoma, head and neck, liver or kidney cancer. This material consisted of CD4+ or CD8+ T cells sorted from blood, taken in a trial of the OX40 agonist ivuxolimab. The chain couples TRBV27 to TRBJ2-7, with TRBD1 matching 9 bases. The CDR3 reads CASSGTGSVEQYF. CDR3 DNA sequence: TGTGCCAGCAGTGGGACAGGGTCGGTCGAGCAGTACTTC.